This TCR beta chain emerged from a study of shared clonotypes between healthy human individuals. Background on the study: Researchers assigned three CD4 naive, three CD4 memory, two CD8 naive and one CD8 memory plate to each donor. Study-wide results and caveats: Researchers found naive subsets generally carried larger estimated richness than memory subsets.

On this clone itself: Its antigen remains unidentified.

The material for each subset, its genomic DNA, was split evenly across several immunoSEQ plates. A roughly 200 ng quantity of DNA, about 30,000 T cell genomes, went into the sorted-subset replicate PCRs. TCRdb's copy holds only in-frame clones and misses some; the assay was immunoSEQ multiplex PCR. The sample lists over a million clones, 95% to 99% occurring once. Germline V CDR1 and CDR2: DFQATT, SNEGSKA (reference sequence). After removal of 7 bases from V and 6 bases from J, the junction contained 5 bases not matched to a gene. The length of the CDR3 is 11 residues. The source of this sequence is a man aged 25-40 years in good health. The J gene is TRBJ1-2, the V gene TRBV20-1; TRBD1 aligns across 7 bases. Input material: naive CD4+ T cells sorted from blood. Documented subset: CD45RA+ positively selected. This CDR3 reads CSVDRDDGYTF. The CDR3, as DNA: TGCAGTGTAGACAGGGATGATGGCTACACCTTC.